Each of the 23 T cell receptor beta chains below was sequenced from the same sample in a study of T cells in Graves' hyperthyroidism and ophthalmopathy. TCR beta CDR3 regions were amplified from RNA transcripts. First-round RT-PCR targeting the TCR CDR3 was performed with the HTBI primer set. Via MiXCR, TCRdb re-called the multiplex PCR reads, giving one row per CDR3 protein. The table records about 690,000 distinct CDR3 sequences, roughly 17% of them present only once. Sequenced material: blood. These receptor sequences come from a man aged 50-59 years with Graves' hyperthyroidism.

V gene TRBV28 combines with J gene TRBJ1-5; 9 bases are shared with TRBD1. CDR1 is MDHEN, CDR2 SYDVKM, per germline. The CDR3 has 17 amino acids. J was trimmed by 3 bases and V by 11 bases; bases with no gene match: 17. This CDR3 reads CASCLRSGTGTNQPQHF. The CDR3 nucleotides read TGTGCCTCCTGTCTAAGGTCCGGGACAGGGACCAATCAGCCCCAGCATTTT.

For this clonotype: Possible read error: a much larger clone is one base away. The V call is TRBV6-5, the J call TRBJ1-6; D might be TRBD1 (5 bases). Germline CDR1 is MNHEY and CDR2 is SVGAGI. Trimming stripped 0 bases from V and 9 bases from J, with 21 bases between. CDR3 length: 18 amino acids. CDR3 amino acids: CASSYSMFTEGRVSPLHF. CDR3 nucleotides: TGTGCCAGCAGTTACTCGATGTTCACGGAGGGGCGTGTTTCACCCCTCCACTTT.

The chain is built from TRBV11-1 and TRBJ2-2; D is perhaps TRBD2 (6 bases). Germline CDR1 and CDR2: SGHAT and FQDESV (reference sequence). V lost 5 bases to trimming and J lost 15 bases, with 19 bases between them. The CDR3 is 13 residues long. The CDR3 region is CASSTRDFETMFF. In DNA, the CDR3 is TGTGCCAGCAGCACCCGGGACTTCGAGACGATGTTTTTT.

In this sample, this clonotype turned up many times. J is TRBJ2-7 and V is TRBV27, with 10 bases that match TRBD1. J was trimmed by 4 bases and V by 7 bases; bases with no gene match: 13. Germline V gene data show CDR1 as MNHEY and CDR2 as SMNVEV (reference sequence). The CDR3 runs 16 residues. CDR3 DNA: TGTGCCAGCACCCCGAGTTTCGGGGACAGGGGTTACGAGCAGTACTTC. Encoded protein: CASTPSFGDRGYEQYF.

This clonotype came up a few times. The chain couples TRBV19 to TRBJ2-7, with 8 bases matching TRBD1. Per the germline V gene, CDR1 is LNHDA and CDR2 is SQIVND (reference sequence). This CDR3 is built from 15 residues. V dropped 3 bases and J dropped 4; count of bases not matched to a gene: 8. The DNA of the CDR3 is TGTGCCAGTAGTATGACAGGGGCGCACGGTTACGAGCAGTACTTC. Its protein product is CASSMTGAHGYEQYF.

The chain employs TRBV4-1 and TRBJ1-5; 7 nucleotides line up with TRBD1. Germline assignment: CDR1 MGHRA and CDR2 YSYEKL. This CDR3 comprises 17 residues. Germline trimming cut 4 bases from V and 0 bases from J; bases unmatched to any gene: 9. CDR3 nucleotides: TGCGCCAGCAGCCGAGGACAGGTAATTAATAGCAATCAGCCCCAGCATTTT. It specifies CASSRGQVINSNQPQHF.

In this sample, this clonotype turned up many times. This sequence joins TRBV7-2 and TRBJ2-1; maybe TRBD2 (6 bases). The CDR3 sequence is 18 residues long. Trimming left V 5 bases short and J 0 bases short, with 20 bases between. CDR1 and CDR2 from the germline V gene are SGHTA and FQGNSA. CDR3 sequence reads: CASSLIRDWRSSYNEQFF. For the CDR3, the DNA is TGTGCCAGCAGCCTTATCCGGGACTGGAGGAGCTCCTACAATGAGCAGTTCTTC.

This clonotype was detected only a few times. The V gene is TRBV15, the J gene TRBJ1-5; the D is unclear. The germline V and J ends were trimmed by 6 bases and 6 bases, with 9 bases remaining between them. The CDR3 runs 12 residues. The V gene's germline CDR1 is LNHNV and CDR2 YYDKDF (reference sequence). This CDR3 reads CATSERGQPQHF. The DNA of the CDR3 is TGTGCCACCAGTGAGAGAGGTCAGCCCCAGCATTTT.

The J gene is TRBJ2-1, the V gene TRBV7-8, with TRBD1 identical over 7 bases. The CDR3 contains 16 residues. Germline V gives CDR1 SGHVS, CDR2 FQNEAQ. Trimming at V came to 5 bases and at J to 1 base, leaving 8 bases not matched to a gene. The CDR3 loop reads CASSHLTGRSYNEQFF. DNA of the CDR3: TGTGCCAGCAGCCACCTGACAGGGAGATCCTACAATGAGCAGTTCTTC.

At least ten counts were recorded for this clonotype. The chain recombines TRBV7-2 with TRBJ2-7; 8 nucleotides line up with TRBD1. Germline trimming cut 5 bases from V and 6 bases from J; bases unmatched to any gene: 9. Germline CDR1 SGHTA, CDR2 FQGNSA. This CDR3 contains 14 residues. The CDR3 coding sequence is TGTGCCAGCAGCACACGACAGGGGAGGTTCGAGCAGTACTTC. Amino acid sequence: CASSTRQGRFEQYF.

The table lists this clonotype with a few counts. V is TRBV19 and J is TRBJ2-2, with 12 bases identical to TRBD2. The trim removed 3 bases at V and 7 bases at J, leaving 9 bases unmatched. The CDR3 contains 17 residues. Germline-derived CDR1 and CDR2 are LNHDA and SQIVND (reference sequence). The CDR3 reads CASSIPGLAGGIGELFF. The CDR3 nucleotides are TGTGCCAGTAGTATCCCCGGGCTAGCGGGAGGGATCGGGGAGCTGTTTTTT. Using reference TRBV19 and TRBJ2-2 for the parts outside the CDR3, the full variable domain is DGGITQSPKYLFRKEGQNVTLSCEQNLNHDAMYWYRQDPGQGLRLIYYSQIVNDFQKGDIAEGYSVSREKKESFPLTVTSAQKNPTAFYLCASSIPGLAGGIGELFFGEGSRLTVL.

The gene calls are TRBV29-1 and TRBJ1-5; TRBD1 might be the D (5 bases). Trimming removed 5 bases at V and 4 bases at J, with 12 bases between. Germline V gene data show CDR1 as SQVTM and CDR2 as ANQGSEA. The CDR3 is 13 amino acids. The CDR3 spells CSVRGHPNQPQHF. The CDR3 region has the DNA TGCAGCGTTCGAGGACACCCGAATCAGCCCCAGCATTTT. Filled out from reference TRBV29-1 and TRBJ1-5, the complete variable domain reads SAVISQKPSRDICQRGTSLTIQCQVDSQVTMMFWYRQQPGQSLTLIATANQGSEATYESGFVIDKFPISRPNLTFSTLTVSNMSPEDSSIYLCSVRGHPNQPQHFGDGTRLSIL.

The V and J genes are TRBV28 and TRBJ1-1; D is possibly TRBD1 (6 bases). Germline V gene data show CDR1 as MDHEN and CDR2 as SYDVKM. This CDR3 region has 14 residues. V dropped 8 bases and J dropped 8 bases, with 21 bases sitting between them. CDR3 coding DNA: TGTGCCAGCCCCCCACCGGGGGCTAGAAGAGAAGCTTTCTTT. This encodes CASPPPGARREAFF.

This clonotype was detected only a few times. The chain couples TRBV12-3 or TRBV12-4 to TRBJ2-3; D tentatively reads TRBD1 or TRBD2 (5 bases each). There are 11 residues in the CDR3. Trimming pared 7 bases from V and 14 bases from J, leaving 16 bases between. The CDR3 sequence is CASTNLGLAYF. Written as DNA, the CDR3 is TGTGCCAGCACTAATTTGGGGCTAGCGTATTTT.

As for this clonotype: A much larger clone sits a single nucleotide away, making a read error possible. This chain connects TRBV12-3 or TRBV12-4 to TRBJ1-6; TRBD1 might be the D (5 bases). This CDR3 is built from 16 residues. The CDR3 nucleotides are TGTGCCAGCAGTTTTGGTGTGGGGGGACGGGATTCAGCCCTCCACTTT. Translation gives CASSFGVGGRDSALHF.

In regard to this clonotype: This clone may be a read error of a much larger clone one base away. The chain employs TRBV7-2 and TRBJ2-7, with a tentative D call TRBD1 (5 bases). Germline CDR1 reads SGHTA; CDR2 reads FQGNSA. The CDR3 spans 14 residues. V lost 7 bases and J lost 0, with 13 bases in between. In DNA form, the CDR3 reads TGTGCCAGCAACCCAGGACACCACTCCTACGAGCAGTACTTC. The encoded protein is CASNPGHHSYEQYF. Filled out from reference TRBV7-2 and TRBJ2-7, the complete variable domain reads GAGVSQSPSNKVTEKGKDVELRCDPISGHTALYWYRQSLGQGLEFLIYFQGNSAPDKSGLPSDRFSAERTGGSVSTLTIQRTQQEDSAVYLCASNPGHHSYEQYFGPGTRLTVT.

This clonotype was seen many times. The chain uses TRBV27 and TRBJ1-1; possible D gene TRBD1, 5 bases. The CDR3 totals 14 residues. Germline V CDR1 and CDR2: MNHEY, SMNVEV (reference sequence). V lost 0 bases and J lost 11, with 16 bases in between. The CDR3: CASSLSRANSGAFF. CDR3 DNA: TGTGCCAGCAGTTTATCCAGGGCGAATTCGGGGGCTTTCTTT.

This clonotype was seen a handful of times. The rearrangement joins TRBV9 to TRBJ2-1; the match to TRBD2 covers 10 bases. The CDR3 is 16 amino acids. The V and J ends lost 1 base and 9 bases, in that order; junction bases with no gene match: 10. The germline V gene encodes CDR1 SGDLS and CDR2 YYNGEE. The CDR3 here is CASSVSSSGGVGEQFF. The CDR3 DNA sequence: TGTGCCAGCAGCGTAAGCTCTAGCGGGGGTGTGGGTGAGCAGTTCTTC.

This clonotype was seen many times. The CDR3 spells CASSSATSEGVHEQYF. The CDR3 coding sequence is TGTGCCAGCAGTTCCGCAACTAGCGAAGGGGTTCACGAGCAGTACTTC. This rearrangement joins TRBV28 to TRBJ2-7, with TRBD2 identical over 7 bases. With V trimmed by 4 bases and J by 5 bases, 14 bases remained unmatched. There are 16 residues in the CDR3. Germline V gives CDR1 MDHEN, CDR2 SYDVKM.

The CDR3 coding sequence is TGTGCCAGCAAACGACTAGCGGGGAACCAAGAGACCCAGTACTTC. This codes for CASKRLAGNQETQYF. V gene TRBV2 combines with J gene TRBJ2-5; 11 bases map to TRBD2. The J segment lost 0 bases and the V segment lost 7 bases, leaving 4 bases of the junction unmatched. CDR1 is SNHLY and CDR2 is FYNNEI in the germline V gene. The CDR3 is made up of 15 amino acids.

This clonotype was observed many times. The rearrangement joins TRBV11-1 to TRBJ1-1; a weak D match, TRBD1 (6 bases). There are 14 residues in the CDR3. Trimming left V 5 bases short and J 2 bases short, with 12 bases between. Germline V gives CDR1 SGHAT, CDR2 FQDESV (reference sequence). DNA for the CDR3: TGTGCCAGCAGCGAACAGGGTCCAAACACTGAAGCTTTCTTT. It encodes CASSEQGPNTEAFF.

This rearrangement joins TRBV28 to TRBJ1-1; D remains unclear. V dropped 7 bases and J dropped 5 bases, with 17 bases sitting between them. This CDR3 is built from 14 residues. Germline CDR1 is MDHEN and CDR2 is SYDVKM. The CDR3 DNA follows: TGTGCCAGCACCATAGACGCGGATCGAACTGAAGCTTTCTTT. It translates to CASTIDADRTEAFF.

The sample holds many counts of this clonotype. The chain has TRBV11-2 and TRBJ2-5; unclear D gene. Germline CDR1 and CDR2: SGHAT and FQNNGV. The CDR3 runs to 14 residues. The germline V and J ends were trimmed by 0 bases and 4 bases, with 9 bases remaining between them. The CDR3 bases are TGTGCCAGCAGCTTAGATGTAGCACCAGAGACCCAGTACTTC. Translated: CASSLDVAPETQYF.